Listed below are T cell receptor beta chains from one sample, sequenced in a study of blood T cell repertoires in COVID-19. Assay: immunoSEQ multiplex PCR; the TCRdb copy retains only in-frame clones and omits some. The table has 130,000 or so clones, roughly four fifths seen once. Sequences were obtained from peripheral blood. These TCRs come from a human donor in a cohort sampled during active COVID-19. CDR3s include the opening cysteine and the closing phenylalanine or tryptophan. D genes are given only for firm matches. Some rows mark clone size as missing; the rest say once, few, many or name a class of expanded clone.

D gene: TRBD1; clone size: -; V gene: TRBV5-4; J gene: TRBJ1-2; CDR3 protein: CASSGTGRGGYTF; CDR3 DNA: TGTGCCAGCAGCGGGACAGGGAGGGGTGGCTACACCTTC
D gene: -; clone size: few; V gene: TRBV27; J gene: TRBJ1-5; CDR3 protein: CASSLGGVNQPQHF; CDR3 DNA: TGTGCCAGCAGTTTAGGAGGAGTCAATCAGCCCCAGCATTTT
D gene: -; clone size: -; V gene: TRBV27; J gene: TRBJ1-1; CDR3 protein: CASSLKGLYTEAFF; CDR3 DNA: TGTGCCAGCAGTTTAAAGGGGCTGTACACTGAAGCTTTCTTT
D gene: -; clone size: -; V gene: TRBV4-1; J gene: TRBJ1-4; CDR3 protein: CASSQDTGRQEKLFF; CDR3 DNA: TGCGCCAGCAGCCAAGACACCGGCAGGCAAGAAAAACTGTTTTTT
D gene: -; clone size: few; V gene: TRBV5-5; J gene: TRBJ1-2; CDR3 protein: CASTLAEGVRGYTF; CDR3 DNA: TGTGCCAGCACCCTGGCAGAGGGGGTAAGGGGCTACACCTTC
D gene: TRBD2; clone size: -; V gene: TRBV5-6; J gene: TRBJ2-7; CDR3 protein: CASSTSGAPEEQYF; CDR3 DNA: TGTGCCAGCAGCACCAGCGGGGCCCCGGAGGAGCAGTACTTC
D gene: -; clone size: -; V gene: TRBV28; J gene: TRBJ2-7; CDR3 protein: CASSPGQYPEQYF; CDR3 DNA: TGTGCCAGCAGTCCCGGACAGTACCCCGAGCAGTACTTC
D gene: -; clone size: -; V gene: TRBV5-6; J gene: TRBJ2-7; CDR3 protein: CASSPGGPNSYEQYF; CDR3 DNA: TGTGCCAGCAGCCCCGGGGGGCCAAACTCCTACGAGCAGTACTTC
D gene: -; clone size: few; V gene: TRBV11-3; J gene: TRBJ1-4; CDR3 protein: CASSLGARGEKLFF; CDR3 DNA: TGTGCCAGCAGCCTTGGAGCGCGGGGAGAAAAACTGTTTTTT
D gene: TRBD1; clone size: -; V gene: TRBV23-1; J gene: TRBJ1-2; CDR3 protein: CASSLTGAGYGYTF; CDR3 DNA: TGCGCCAGCAGTCTCACAGGGGCCGGCTATGGCTACACCTTC
D gene: TRBD1; clone size: -; V gene: TRBV10-3; J gene: TRBJ1-5; CDR3 protein: CAISTDRGKGDQPQHF; CDR3 DNA: TGTGCCATCAGCACTGACAGGGGGAAGGGGGATCAGCCCCAGCATTTT
D gene: TRBD2; clone size: once; V gene: TRBV11-2; J gene: TRBJ2-7; CDR3 protein: CASSRGAAGVYEQYF; CDR3 DNA: TGTGCCAGCAGCCGCGGCGCAGCGGGGGTCTACGAGCAGTACTTC
D gene: TRBD2; clone size: once; V gene: TRBV6-1; J gene: TRBJ2-7; CDR3 protein: CASSEFSGASYEQYF; CDR3 DNA: TGTGCCAGCAGTGAATTCAGCGGGGCCTCCTACGAGCAGTACTTC
D gene: -; clone size: -; V gene: TRBV10-2; J gene: TRBJ2-7; CDR3 protein: CASSDETGYEQYF; CDR3 DNA: TGCGCCAGCAGTGATGAGACAGGCTACGAGCAGTACTTC
D gene: TRBD1; clone size: -; V gene: TRBV9; J gene: TRBJ1-2; CDR3 protein: CASSVDRDRAEGYGYTF; CDR3 DNA: TGTGCCAGCAGCGTTGACCGGGACAGGGCAGAAGGCTATGGCTACACCTTC
D gene: -; clone size: -; V gene: TRBV9; J gene: TRBJ1-2; CDR3 protein: CASSVGQVAGYGYTF; CDR3 DNA: TGTGCCAGCAGCGTAGGACAGGTCGCAGGCTATGGCTACACCTTC
D gene: -; clone size: -; V gene: TRBV28; J gene: TRBJ1-5; CDR3 protein: CASSFGSGLNQPQHF; CDR3 DNA: TGTGCCAGCAGTTTCGGCTCAGGACTCAATCAGCCCCAGCATTTT
D gene: -; clone size: few; V gene: TRBV7-9; J gene: TRBJ1-5; CDR3 protein: CASSLSGQGDQPQHF; CDR3 DNA: TGTGCCAGCAGCTTATCAGGGCAGGGTGATCAGCCCCAGCATTTT
D gene: TRBD1; clone size: -; V gene: TRBV25-1; J gene: TRBJ2-2; CDR3 protein: CASSEYFGQGTNTGELFF; CDR3 DNA: TGTGCCAGCAGTGAATATTTCGGACAGGGGACGAACACCGGGGAGCTGTTTTTT
D gene: TRBD1; clone size: -; V gene: TRBV11-3; J gene: TRBJ2-1; CDR3 protein: CASSLGQGVDEQFF; CDR3 DNA: TGTGCCAGCAGCTTAGGACAGGGTGTCGATGAGCAGTTCTTC
D gene: TRBD2; clone size: -; V gene: TRBV7-6; J gene: TRBJ2-7; CDR3 protein: CASSMTSGSSPYEQYF; CDR3 DNA: TGTGCCAGCAGCATGACTAGCGGGAGTAGTCCCTACGAGCAGTACTTC
D gene: TRBD1; clone size: -; V gene: TRBV18; J gene: TRBJ2-7; CDR3 protein: CASFKGTGRSYEQYF; CDR3 DNA: TGTGCCAGCTTCAAAGGGACAGGTCGCTCCTACGAGCAGTACTTC
D gene: TRBD1; clone size: -; V gene: TRBV29-1; J gene: TRBJ2-7; CDR3 protein: CSVVGTGPKQYF; CDR3 DNA: TGCAGCGTCGTGGGGACAGGCCCCAAGCAGTACTTC
D gene: -; clone size: few; V gene: TRBV3-1/TRBV3-2; J gene: TRBJ2-3; CDR3 protein: CASSQGGASTDTQYF; CDR3 DNA: TGTGCCAGCAGCCAAGGTGGGGCTAGCACAGATACGCAGTATTTT
D gene: -; clone size: -; V gene: TRBV5-6; J gene: TRBJ1-3; CDR3 protein: CASSLQLRSSGNTIYF; CDR3 DNA: TGTGCCAGCAGCTTACAACTTAGGAGCTCTGGAAACACCATATATTTT
D gene: TRBD2; clone size: -; V gene: TRBV7-9; J gene: TRBJ2-7; CDR3 protein: CASGASGSRAYEQYF; CDR3 DNA: TGTGCCAGCGGGGCTAGCGGGAGTCGGGCCTACGAGCAGTACTTC
D gene: TRBD1; clone size: -; V gene: TRBV11-1; J gene: TRBJ2-2; CDR3 protein: CASSLTGTANTGELFF; CDR3 DNA: TGTGCCAGCAGCTTAACCGGGACAGCGAACACCGGGGAGCTGTTTTTT
D gene: -; clone size: -; V gene: TRBV27; J gene: TRBJ2-7; CDR3 protein: CASRPGGRGQWEQYF; CDR3 DNA: TGTGCCAGCAGGCCCGGGGGTAGGGGGCAGTGGGAGCAGTACTTC
D gene: -; clone size: -; V gene: TRBV11-2; J gene: TRBJ1-1; CDR3 protein: CASSLVLGATEAFF; CDR3 DNA: TGTGCCAGCAGCTTAGTACTGGGGGCCACTGAAGCTTTCTTT
D gene: -; clone size: -; V gene: TRBV14; J gene: TRBJ2-7; CDR3 protein: CASSQGRGPYEQYF; CDR3 DNA: TGTGCCAGCAGCCAAGGCAGGGGCCCCTACGAGCAGTACTTC
D gene: TRBD1; clone size: -; V gene: TRBV14; J gene: TRBJ2-7; CDR3 protein: CASSSYRGSTYEQYF; CDR3 DNA: TGTGCCAGCAGCTCTTACAGGGGCTCGACCTACGAGCAGTACTTC
D gene: -; clone size: -; V gene: TRBV6-6; J gene: TRBJ2-1; CDR3 protein: CASTKTTENNEQFF; CDR3 DNA: TGTGCCAGCACCAAAACCACAGAGAACAATGAGCAGTTCTTC
D gene: -; clone size: -; V gene: TRBV11-2; J gene: TRBJ2-7; CDR3 protein: CASSLRVEQYF; CDR3 DNA: TGTGCCAGCAGCTTGAGGGTCGAGCAGTACTTC
D gene: TRBD1; clone size: -; V gene: TRBV27; J gene: TRBJ2-7; CDR3 protein: CASSFIDRDEQYF; CDR3 DNA: TGTGCCAGCAGTTTCATTGACAGGGACGAGCAGTACTTC
D gene: TRBD1; clone size: -; V gene: TRBV11-2; J gene: TRBJ2-7; CDR3 protein: CASSLGQGFSYEQYF; CDR3 DNA: TGTGCCAGCAGCTTAGGACAGGGGTTCTCCTACGAGCAGTACTTC
D gene: TRBD2; clone size: -; V gene: TRBV13; J gene: TRBJ2-1; CDR3 protein: CASSPTGLATYNEQFF; CDR3 DNA: TGTGCCAGCAGCCCTACGGGACTAGCAACCTACAATGAGCAGTTCTTC
D gene: -; clone size: -; V gene: TRBV4-1; J gene: TRBJ2-7; CDR3 protein: CASSRGPSLPSYEQYF; CDR3 DNA: TGCGCCAGCAGCCGCGGTCCCAGCCTGCCCTCCTACGAGCAGTACTTC
D gene: TRBD1; clone size: -; V gene: TRBV7-9; J gene: TRBJ1-4; CDR3 protein: CASSPGQAAEKLFF; CDR3 DNA: TGTGCCAGCAGCCCGGGACAGGCGGCTGAAAAACTGTTTTTT
D gene: -; clone size: -; V gene: TRBV30; J gene: TRBJ2-7; CDR3 protein: CAWSQGNSYEQYF; CDR3 DNA: TGTGCCTGGAGCCAGGGCAATTCCTACGAGCAGTACTTC
D gene: TRBD2; clone size: -; V gene: TRBV5-1; J gene: TRBJ2-1; CDR3 protein: CASSLAGSSGIGNEQFF; CDR3 DNA: TGCGCCAGCAGCTTGGCCGGCAGTAGCGGGATAGGGAATGAGCAGTTCTTC
D gene: TRBD2; clone size: -; V gene: TRBV6-5; J gene: TRBJ2-7; CDR3 protein: CASSGLAGVGEQYF; CDR3 DNA: TGTGCCAGCAGCGGACTAGCGGGGGTGGGGGAGCAGTACTTC